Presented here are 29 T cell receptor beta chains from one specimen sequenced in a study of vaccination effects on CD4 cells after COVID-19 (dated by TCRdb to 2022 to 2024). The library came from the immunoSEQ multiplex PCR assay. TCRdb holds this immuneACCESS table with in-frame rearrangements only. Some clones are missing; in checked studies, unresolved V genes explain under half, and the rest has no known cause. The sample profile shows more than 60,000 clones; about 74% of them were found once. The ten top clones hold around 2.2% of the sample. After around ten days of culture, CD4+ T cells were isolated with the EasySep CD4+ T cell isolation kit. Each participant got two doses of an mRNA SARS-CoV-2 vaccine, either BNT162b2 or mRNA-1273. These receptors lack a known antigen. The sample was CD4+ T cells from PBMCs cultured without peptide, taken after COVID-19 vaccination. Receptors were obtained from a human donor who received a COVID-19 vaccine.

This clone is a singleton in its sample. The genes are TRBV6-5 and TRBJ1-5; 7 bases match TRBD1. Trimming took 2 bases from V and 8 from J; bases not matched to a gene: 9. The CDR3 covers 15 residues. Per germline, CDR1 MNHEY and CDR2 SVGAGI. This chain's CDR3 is CASSYTDRVGEPQHF. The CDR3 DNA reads TGTGCCAGCAGTTACACCGACAGGGTCGGAGAGCCCCAGCATTTT.

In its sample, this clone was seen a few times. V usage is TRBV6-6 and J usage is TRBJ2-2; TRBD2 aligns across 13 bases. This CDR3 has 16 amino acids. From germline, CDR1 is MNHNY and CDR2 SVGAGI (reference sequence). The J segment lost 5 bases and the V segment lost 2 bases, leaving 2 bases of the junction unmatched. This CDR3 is CASSYAGLAGTGELFF. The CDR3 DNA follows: TGTGCCAGCAGTTACGCGGGACTAGCGGGGACCGGGGAGCTGTTTTTT.

The CDR3 region is CAMGTGSSLHF. Written as DNA, the CDR3 is TGTGCCATGGGTACAGGTAGTTCCCTCCACTTT. The rearrangement links TRBV6-5 to TRBJ1-6, with D possibly TRBD1 on 5 matching bases. CDR1 and CDR2 (germline): MNHEY, SVGAGI. This CDR3 comprises 11 residues. V was trimmed by 10 bases and J by 14 bases, leaving 15 bases between them.

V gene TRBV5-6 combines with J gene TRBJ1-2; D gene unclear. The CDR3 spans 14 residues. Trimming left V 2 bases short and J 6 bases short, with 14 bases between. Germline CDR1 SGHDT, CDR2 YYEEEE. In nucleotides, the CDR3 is TGTGCCAGCAGCTTTGGCCGGGGTCTTAATGGCTACACCTTC. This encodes CASSFGRGLNGYTF.

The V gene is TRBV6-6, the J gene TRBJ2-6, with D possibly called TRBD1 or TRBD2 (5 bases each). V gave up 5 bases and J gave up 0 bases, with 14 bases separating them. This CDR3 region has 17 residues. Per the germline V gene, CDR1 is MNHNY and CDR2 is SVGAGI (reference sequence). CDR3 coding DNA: TGTGCCAGCAGTCTTGGGACGACGAGCTCTGGGGCCAACGTCCTGACTTTC. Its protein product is CASSLGTTSSGANVLTF.

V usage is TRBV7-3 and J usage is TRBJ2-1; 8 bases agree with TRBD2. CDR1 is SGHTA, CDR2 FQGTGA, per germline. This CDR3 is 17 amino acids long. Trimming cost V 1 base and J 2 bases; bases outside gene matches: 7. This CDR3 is CASSLRPSGGAYNEQFF. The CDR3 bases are TGTGCCAGCAGCTTAAGGCCCAGCGGGGGCGCCTACAATGAGCAGTTCTTC.

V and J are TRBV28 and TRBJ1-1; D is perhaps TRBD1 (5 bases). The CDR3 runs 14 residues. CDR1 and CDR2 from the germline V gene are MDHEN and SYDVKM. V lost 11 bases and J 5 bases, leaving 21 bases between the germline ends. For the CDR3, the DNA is TGTGCCGCGAAAGTAGGAGGGACTAGGACTGAAGCTTTCTTT. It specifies CAAKVGGTRTEAFF.

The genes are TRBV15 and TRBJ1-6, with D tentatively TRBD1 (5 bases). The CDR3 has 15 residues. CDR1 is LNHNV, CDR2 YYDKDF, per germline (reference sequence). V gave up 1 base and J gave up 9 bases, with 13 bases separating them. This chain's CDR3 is CATSRGGAEGSPLHF. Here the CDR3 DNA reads TGTGCCACCAGCAGAGGGGGCGCCGAGGGTTCACCCCTCCACTTT.

Here the CDR3 DNA reads TGTGCCAGCAGCGCTCTGAGGGGGGCTGGGGAAAAACTGTTTTTT. Translated: CASSALRGAGEKLFF. The rearrangement links TRBV9 to TRBJ1-4; the D gene is possibly TRBD1 (6 bases). With 3 bases removed from V and 8 bases from J, the gap between germline ends came to 17 bases. Germline V gives CDR1 SGDLS, CDR2 YYNGEE. The CDR3 runs to 15 residues.

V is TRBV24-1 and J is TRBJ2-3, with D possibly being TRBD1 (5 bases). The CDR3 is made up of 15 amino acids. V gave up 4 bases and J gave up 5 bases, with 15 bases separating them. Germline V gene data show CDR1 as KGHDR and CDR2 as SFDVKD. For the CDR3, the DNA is TGTGCCACCAGTGACCCCACAACCCAGGGAGATACGCAGTATTTT. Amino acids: CATSDPTTQGDTQYF.

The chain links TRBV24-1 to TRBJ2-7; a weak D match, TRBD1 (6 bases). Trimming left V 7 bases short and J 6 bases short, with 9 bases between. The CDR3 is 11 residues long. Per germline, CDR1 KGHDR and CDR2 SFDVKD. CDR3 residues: CATRGASEQYV. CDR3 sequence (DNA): TGTGCCACCAGGGGGGCTTCCGAGCAGTACGTC.

DNA for the CDR3: TGTGCCAGCAGTGTATTAGCGGGGGCCGATACGCAGTATTTT. Amino acid sequence: CASSVLAGADTQYF. J is TRBJ2-3 and V is TRBV6-4; 9 bases fit TRBD2. The CDR3 is 14 amino acids. Germline loops: CDR1 MRHNA, CDR2 SNTAGT. The V and J ends lost 4 bases and 6 bases, in that order; junction bases with no gene match: 5.

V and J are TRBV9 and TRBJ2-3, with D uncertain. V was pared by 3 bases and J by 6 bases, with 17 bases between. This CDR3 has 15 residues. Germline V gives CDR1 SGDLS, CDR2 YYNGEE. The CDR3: CASSALLQGRDTQYF. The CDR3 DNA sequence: TGTGCCAGCAGCGCCCTCCTACAAGGAAGGGATACGCAGTATTTT. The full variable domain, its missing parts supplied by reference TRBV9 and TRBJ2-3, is DSGVTQTPKHLITATGQRVTLRCSPRSGDLSVYWYQQSLDQGLQFLIQYYNGEERAKGNILERFSAQQFPDLHSELNLSSLELGDSALYFCASSALLQGRDTQYFGPGTRLTVL.

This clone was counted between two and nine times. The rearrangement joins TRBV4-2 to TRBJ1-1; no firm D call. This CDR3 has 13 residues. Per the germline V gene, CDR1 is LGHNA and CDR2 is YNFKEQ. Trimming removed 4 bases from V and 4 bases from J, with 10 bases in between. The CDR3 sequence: CASSPHSGTEAFF. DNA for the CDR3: TGTGCCAGCAGCCCACACAGCGGCACTGAAGCTTTCTTT.

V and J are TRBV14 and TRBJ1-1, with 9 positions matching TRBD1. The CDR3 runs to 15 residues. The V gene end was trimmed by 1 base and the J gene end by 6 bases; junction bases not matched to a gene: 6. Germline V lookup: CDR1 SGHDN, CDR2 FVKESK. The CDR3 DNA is TGTGCCAGCAGCCAAGTGGGACAGGGATATTCTGAAGCTTTCTTT. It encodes CASSQVGQGYSEAFF.

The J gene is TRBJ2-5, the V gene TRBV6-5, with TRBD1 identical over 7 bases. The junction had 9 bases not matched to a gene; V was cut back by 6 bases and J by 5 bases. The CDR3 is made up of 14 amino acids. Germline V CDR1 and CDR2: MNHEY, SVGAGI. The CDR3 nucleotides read TGTGCCAGCAGCCTCAGGGGGTTAGGGGAGACCCAGTACTTC. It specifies CASSLRGLGETQYF.

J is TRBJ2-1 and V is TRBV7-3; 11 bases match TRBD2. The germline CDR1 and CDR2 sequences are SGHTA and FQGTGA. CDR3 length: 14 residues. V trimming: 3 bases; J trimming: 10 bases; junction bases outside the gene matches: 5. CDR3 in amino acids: CASSFSGGAGEQFF. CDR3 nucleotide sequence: TGTGCCAGCAGCTTTAGCGGGGGGGCCGGGGAGCAGTTCTTC.

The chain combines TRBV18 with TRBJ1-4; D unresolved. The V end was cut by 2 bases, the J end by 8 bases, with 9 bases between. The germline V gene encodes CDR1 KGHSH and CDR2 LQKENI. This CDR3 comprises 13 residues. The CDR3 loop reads CASSPGVQEKLFF. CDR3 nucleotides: TGTGCCAGCTCACCAGGGGTTCAGGAAAAACTGTTTTTT.

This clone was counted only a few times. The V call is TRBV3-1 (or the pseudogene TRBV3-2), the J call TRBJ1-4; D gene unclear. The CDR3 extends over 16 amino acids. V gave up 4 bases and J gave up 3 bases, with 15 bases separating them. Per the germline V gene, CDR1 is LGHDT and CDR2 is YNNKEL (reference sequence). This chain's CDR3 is CASSPEVPASNEKLFF. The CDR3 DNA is TGTGCCAGCAGCCCAGAGGTGCCAGCCTCTAATGAAAAACTGTTTTTT.

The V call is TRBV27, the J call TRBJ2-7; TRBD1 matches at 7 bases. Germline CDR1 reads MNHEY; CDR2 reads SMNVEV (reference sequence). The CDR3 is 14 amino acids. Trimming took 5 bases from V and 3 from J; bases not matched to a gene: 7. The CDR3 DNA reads TGTGCCAGCAGTCGCGACCGGGACAGCTACGAGCAGTACGTC. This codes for CASSRDRDSYEQYV.

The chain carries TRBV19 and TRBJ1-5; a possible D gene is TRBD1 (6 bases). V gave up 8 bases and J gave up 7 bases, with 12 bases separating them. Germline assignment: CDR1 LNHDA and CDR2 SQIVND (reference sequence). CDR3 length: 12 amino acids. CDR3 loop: CASHREGQPQHF. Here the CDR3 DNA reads TGTGCCAGTCACAGGGAGGGGCAGCCCCAGCATTTT.

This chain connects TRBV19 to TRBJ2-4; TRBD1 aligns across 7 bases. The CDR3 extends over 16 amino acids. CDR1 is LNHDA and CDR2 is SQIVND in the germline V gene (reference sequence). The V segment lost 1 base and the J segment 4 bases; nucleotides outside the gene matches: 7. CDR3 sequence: CASSIGDSVGKNIQYF. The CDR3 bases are TGTGCCAGTAGTATAGGGGACAGTGTCGGAAAAAACATTCAGTACTTC. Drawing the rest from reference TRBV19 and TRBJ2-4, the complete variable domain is DGGITQSPKYLFRKEGQNVTLSCEQNLNHDAMYWYRQDPGQGLRLIYYSQIVNDFQKGDIAEGYSVSREKKESFPLTVTSAQKNPTAFYLCASSIGDSVGKNIQYFGAGTRLSVL.

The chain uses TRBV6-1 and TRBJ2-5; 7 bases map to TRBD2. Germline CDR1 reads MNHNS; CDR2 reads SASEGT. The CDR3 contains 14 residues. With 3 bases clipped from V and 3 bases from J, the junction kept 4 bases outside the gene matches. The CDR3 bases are TGTGCCAGCAGTGAGCGGCTAGCGGAAGAGACCCAGTACTTC. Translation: CASSERLAEETQYF.

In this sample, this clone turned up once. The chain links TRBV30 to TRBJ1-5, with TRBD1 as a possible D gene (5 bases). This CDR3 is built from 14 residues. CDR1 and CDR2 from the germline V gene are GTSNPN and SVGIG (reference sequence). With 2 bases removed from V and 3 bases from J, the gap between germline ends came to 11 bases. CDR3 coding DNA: TGTGCCTGGAGTTTCGGACACCCCAATCAGCCCCAGCATTTT. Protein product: CAWSFGHPNQPQHF.

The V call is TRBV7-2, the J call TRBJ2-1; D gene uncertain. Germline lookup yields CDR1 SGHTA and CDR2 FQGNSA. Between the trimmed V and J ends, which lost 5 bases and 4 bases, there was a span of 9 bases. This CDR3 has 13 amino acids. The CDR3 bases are TGTGCCAGCAGCCTACAGAGTTACAATGAGCAGTTCTTC. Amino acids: CASSLQSYNEQFF.

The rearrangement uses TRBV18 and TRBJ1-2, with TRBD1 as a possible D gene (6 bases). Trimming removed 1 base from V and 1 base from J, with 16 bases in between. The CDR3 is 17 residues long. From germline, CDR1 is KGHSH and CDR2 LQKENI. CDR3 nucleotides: TGTGCCAGCTCACCACGGGGGCAACCGATACATAACTATGGCTACACCTTC. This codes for CASSPRGQPIHNYGYTF.

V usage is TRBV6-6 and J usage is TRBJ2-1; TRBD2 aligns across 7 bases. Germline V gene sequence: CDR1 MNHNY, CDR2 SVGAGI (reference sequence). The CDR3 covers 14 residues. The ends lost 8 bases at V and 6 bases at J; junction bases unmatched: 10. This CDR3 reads CASYDLPGGNEQFF. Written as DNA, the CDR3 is TGTGCCAGCTATGATCTTCCGGGGGGCAATGAGCAGTTCTTC.

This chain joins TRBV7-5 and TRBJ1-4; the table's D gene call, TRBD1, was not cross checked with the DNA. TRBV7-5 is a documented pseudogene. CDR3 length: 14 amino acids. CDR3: CARSPDRVYEKLFF. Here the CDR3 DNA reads TGTGCCAGAAGCCCTGACAGGGTATACGAAAAACTGTTTTTT.

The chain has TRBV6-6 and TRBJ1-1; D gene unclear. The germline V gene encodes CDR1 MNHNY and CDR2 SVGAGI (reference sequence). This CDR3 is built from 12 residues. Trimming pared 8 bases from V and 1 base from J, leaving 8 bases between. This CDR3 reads CASSDRNTEAFF. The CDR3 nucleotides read TGTGCCAGCTCGGATCGGAACACTGAAGCTTTCTTT.